These 17 T cell receptor beta chains were all obtained from the same sample, sequenced in a study of T-cell reconstitution after alpha-beta-depleted transplantation in children. The authors prepared the TCRbeta library with unique molecular identifiers. TCRdb re-analysed the PCR reads in MiXCR, keeping a single row per CDR3 protein. The sample shows about 98,000 distinct CDR3 sequences, around 5.9% of them seen only once. The sequenced sample was PBMCs, mostly from graft donor cells, obtained 60 days after TCRalphabeta/CD19-depleted stem cell transplant. The receptor set was obtained from a female patient aged 2 to 10 who had a stem cell transplant for Fanconi anemia, so the T cells may come from the graft donor.

This clonotype has more than one count but fewer than ten. This sequence joins TRBV28 and TRBJ2-4; D is perhaps TRBD1 or TRBD2 (5 bases each). The CDR3 is made up of 18 amino acids. Germline V gives CDR1 MDHEN, CDR2 SYDVKM. V was pared by 3 bases and J by 0 bases, with 18 bases between. CDR3 loop: CASSFQSRGQLAKNIQYF. The CDR3 DNA is TGTGCCAGCAGTTTCCAAAGCCGGGGCCAACTAGCCAAAAACATTCAGTACTTC.

This clonotype has at least ten counts. The chain uses TRBV7-9 and TRBJ2-7; D tentatively fits TRBD1 or TRBD2 (5 bases each). The V end lost 11 bases, the J end lost 6 bases, and 11 bases lay between the germline ends. Germline loops: CDR1 SEHNR, CDR2 FQNEAQ (reference sequence). The CDR3 is made up of 10 amino acids. In DNA, the CDR3 is TGTGCCGTGGGGACGGGCGAGCAGTACTTC. This translates into CAVGTGEQYF.

This clonotype was detected many times. This chain connects TRBV5-1 to TRBJ1-1; D unclear. The CDR3 length is 14 residues. The germline V gene encodes CDR1 SGHRS and CDR2 YFSETQ. The V gene lost 0 bases and the J gene lost 0 bases, with 6 bases spanning the gap. The CDR3 sequence is CASSLDHMNTEAFF. The CDR3, as DNA: TGCGCCAGCAGCTTGGACCACATGAACACTGAAGCTTTCTTT.

The table lists this clonotype with many counts. The rearrangement joins TRBV5-1 to TRBJ2-5; D unclear. Trimming removed 4 bases from V and 5 bases from J, with 12 bases in between. The V gene's germline CDR1 is SGHRS and CDR2 YFSETQ. This CDR3 has 13 residues. The CDR3 DNA is TGCGCCAGCAGCCATCGGGTGCGGGAGACCCAGTACTTC. Translation gives CASSHRVRETQYF. Based on the CDR3 plus reference TRBV5-1 and TRBJ2-5, the full variable domain is KAGVTQTPRYLIKTRGQQVTLSCSPISGHRSVSWYQQTPGQGLQFLFEYFSETQRNKGNFPGRFSGRQFSNSRSEMNVSTLELGDSALYLCASSHRVRETQYFGPGTRLLVL.

This clonotype was recorded at least ten times. The rearrangement joins TRBV29-1 to TRBJ2-7, with 7 positions matching TRBD1. This CDR3 comprises 14 residues. Germline V gene data show CDR1 as SQVTM and CDR2 as ANQGSEA. V dropped 5 bases and J dropped 3; count of bases not matched to a gene: 10. CDR3 nucleotide sequence: TGCAGCGTTCTAGGATCCTGGACAGGCTACGAGCAGTACTTC. Protein sequence: CSVLGSWTGYEQYF.

This clonotype was found many times. V usage is TRBV7-3 and J usage is TRBJ2-3; D possibly corresponds to TRBD2 (6 bases). The V gene's germline CDR1 is SGHTA and CDR2 FQGTGA. Trimming took off 0 bases at V and 2 bases at J, with 9 bases between the two ends. The CDR3 is 15 amino acids. CDR3 protein: CASSLTGLSTDTQYF. CDR3 DNA: TGTGCCAGCAGCTTAACGGGACTGTCCACAGATACGCAGTATTTT.

This clonotype was counted at least ten times. The genes are TRBV18 and TRBJ1-1, with 8 bases aligning to TRBD1. V shed 8 bases, J shed 6 bases, and the junction held 8 bases outside the gene matches. CDR3 length: 13 amino acids. Per germline, CDR1 KGHSH and CDR2 LQKENI. The CDR3: CASPTGQGAEAFF. The CDR3 nucleotides read TGTGCCAGCCCAACCGGACAGGGCGCTGAAGCTTTCTTT.

This clonotype was counted ten times or more. The chain links TRBV29-1 to TRBJ2-7; D not resolved. CDR1 is SQVTM and CDR2 is ANQGSEA in the germline V gene. This CDR3 spans 14 amino acids. V lost 6 bases, J lost 0 bases, and 15 bases lay in between. CDR3 nucleotide sequence: TGCAGCGTCTCCTTGGCCATCTCCTCCTACGAGCAGTACTTC. Protein product: CSVSLAISSYEQYF.

This clonotype was recorded at least ten times. The J gene is TRBJ2-1, the V gene TRBV27; TRBD2 aligns across 9 bases. The CDR3 is 13 residues long. From germline, CDR1 is MNHEY and CDR2 SMNVEV (reference sequence). Trimming took 5 bases from V and 9 from J; bases not matched to a gene: 5. Here the CDR3 reads CASSPGLASEQFF. The CDR3 DNA is TGTGCCAGCAGTCCTGGACTAGCGAGTGAGCAGTTCTTC.

The rearrangement joins TRBV27 to TRBJ2-2, with D possibly matching TRBD1 (5 bases). CDR1 is MNHEY, CDR2 SMNVEV, per germline (reference sequence). The CDR3 spans 10 residues. CDR3 amino acids: CLRTPGELFF. The CDR3 nucleotides read TGTTTGAGGACACCCGGGGAGCTGTTTTTT.

This clonotype showed up many times. The chain employs TRBV5-1 and TRBJ2-2; TRBD1 might be the D (6 bases). V lost 3 bases and J 3 bases, leaving 12 bases between the germline ends. Germline V gives CDR1 SGHRS, CDR2 YFSETQ. This CDR3 has 15 amino acids. DNA for the CDR3: TGCGCCAGCAGCTCCTCCGGGACATACACCGGGGAGCTGTTTTTT. This encodes CASSSSGTYTGELFF.

This chain joins TRBV7-3 and TRBJ2-3; TRBD1 might be the D (5 bases). V was pared by 0 bases and J by 1 base, with 20 bases between. The CDR3 extends over 19 amino acids. CDR1 and CDR2 from the germline V gene are SGHTA and FQGTGA. In DNA, the CDR3 is TGTGCCAGCAGCTTAACCCCACTAACTGACAGTTTAGGCACAGATACGCAGTATTTT. Residues: CASSLTPLTDSLGTDTQYF.

The chain has TRBV3-1 and TRBJ2-3; TRBD2 might be the D (6 bases). The CDR3 sequence is 19 residues long. V dropped 11 bases and J dropped 4 bases, with 34 bases sitting between them. Germline lookup yields CDR1 LGHDT and CDR2 YNNKEL (reference sequence). The CDR3 is CAFSFKGGTSGLSPDTQYF. The CDR3 DNA sequence: TGTGCCTTCAGTTTTAAGGGCGGGACCTCTGGGCTTTCGCCAGATACGCAGTATTTT.

This rearrangement joins TRBV4-2 to TRBJ2-5; tentatively, D is TRBD1 (5 bases). Trimming left V 1 base short and J 5 bases short, with 14 bases between. This CDR3 is 15 amino acids long. Germline CDR1 is LGHNA and CDR2 is YNFKEQ. This CDR3 reads CASSQGVGAGETQYF. The CDR3 DNA is TGTGCCAGCAGCCAAGGGGTGGGCGCAGGGGAGACCCAGTACTTC.

The rearrangement joins TRBV6-6 to TRBJ2-1; TRBD1 aligns across 7 bases. After removal of 2 bases from V and 12 bases from J, the junction contained 7 bases not matched to a gene. The CDR3 has 13 residues. In germline, CDR1 is MNHNY, CDR2 SVGAGI (reference sequence). The CDR3 region is CASSYTSGTAQFF. CDR3 sequence (DNA): TGTGCCAGCAGTTACACTTCAGGGACAGCGCAGTTCTTC.

This clonotype has a count of ten or more. The chain is built from TRBV4-2 and TRBJ2-1, with D possibly matching TRBD2 (6 bases). Deletions cut 1 base from V and 0 bases from J, with 10 bases between. This CDR3 is 16 amino acids long. The germline gives CDR1 LGHNA, CDR2 YNFKEQ. Here the CDR3 reads CASSQASGSSYNEQFF. CDR3 nucleotide sequence: TGTGCCAGCAGCCAAGCGAGCGGGTCCTCCTACAATGAGCAGTTCTTC.

This clonotype was counted many times. The V gene is TRBV12-3 or TRBV12-4, the J gene TRBJ2-5; D unresolved. CDR3 size: 11 residues. Trimming took off 4 bases at V and 6 bases at J, with 6 bases between the two ends. The CDR3 sequence is CASSSSKTQYF. The DNA for the CDR3 is TGTGCCAGCAGTTCGAGTAAGACCCAGTACTTC.